This T cell receptor beta chain is drawn from a study of T-cell reconstitution after alpha-beta-depleted transplantation in children. Regarding the study as a whole: By about two months after transplant, alpha-beta T cells reportedly arose from several hundred graft clones that had expanded. Newly made T cells mostly supplied T-cell counts and diversity one year after transplant.

This clonotype was counted between two and nine times. The antigen remains unidentified. Preparation of the TCRbeta library was carried out with unique molecular identifiers. TCRdb recomputed calls from the PCR reads with MiXCR, one row per CDR3 protein. The table has about 500,000 distinct CDR3 sequences, roughly 11% seen once. The CDR3 is made up of 17 amino acids. J lost 6 bases, V lost 6 bases, and 11 bases had no gene match. In germline, CDR1 is MNHNS, CDR2 SASEGT. Here the sequenced sample was PBMCs, mostly from graft donor cells, taken 180 days after TCRalphabeta/CD19-depleted stem cell transplant. The origin of this receptor is a female patient aged 2-15 years who had a stem cell transplant for aplastic anemia, so the T cells may come from the graft donor. V and J are TRBV6-1 and TRBJ2-2; 12 bases agree with TRBD2. As DNA, the CDR3 is TGTGCCAGCAGAGGAAATTATGGACTAGCGGGACCCGGGGAGCTGTTTTTT. It translates to CASRGNYGLAGPGELFF.